These 32 T cell receptor beta chains originate from one sample sequenced in a study of cytomegalovirus exposure and HLA in healthy donors. The PCR had 60 Vbeta and 13 Jbeta primers. TCRdb's table, derived via immunoSEQ multiplex PCR, lists solely in-frame clones and lacks some. The sample has about 160,000 clones, 70% to 90% seen once. The sequencing input was PBMCs. These receptors all stem from a woman aged 25 to 39 in good health and CMV-seronegative.

This chain uses TRBV30 with TRBJ1-1; D is possibly TRBD1 (5 bases). Germline-derived CDR1 and CDR2 are GTSNPN and SVGIG (reference sequence). V lost 3 bases, J lost 4 bases, and 18 bases lay in between. The CDR3 spans 15 residues. The CDR3 loop reads CAWSPVRQWITEAFF. The CDR3 DNA reads TGTGCCTGGAGCCCTGTCCGACAGTGGATCACTGAAGCTTTCTTT.

This clone was observed a few times. The CDR3 nucleotides read TGTGCCAGCAGCTCGGCGGGGACTGAAGCTTTCTTT. Amino acids: CASSSAGTEAFF. V gene TRBV6-5 combines with J gene TRBJ1-1, with D unresolved. The V gene's germline CDR1 is MNHEY and CDR2 SVGAGI. This CDR3 spans 12 amino acids. Trimming took off 6 bases at V and 5 bases at J, with 10 bases between the two ends.

The chain links TRBV4-1 to TRBJ2-7; 13 positions agree with TRBD2. The CDR3 has 18 residues. Looked up from germline, CDR1 is MGHRA and CDR2 is YSYEKL. After removal of 4 bases from V and 0 bases from J, the junction contained 9 bases not matched to a gene. CDR3 loop: CASSRHQLAGGTSYEQYF. The CDR3 bases are TGCGCCAGCAGCCGTCACCAACTAGCGGGAGGGACCTCCTACGAGCAGTACTTC.

Only one count was recorded for this clone. V is TRBV11-2 and J is TRBJ2-3; the match to TRBD2 covers 12 bases. V shed 1 base, J shed 2 bases, and the junction held 4 bases outside the gene matches. CDR1 and CDR2 (germline): SGHAT, FQNNGV. CDR3 length: 17 amino acids. The CDR3 DNA follows: TGTGCCAGCAGCTTAGTGCTAGCGGGGGGGGCCACAGATACGCAGTATTTT. This codes for CASSLVLAGGATDTQYF.

In this sample, this clone turned up once. The CDR3 reads CASSQEGTGVYEQYF. CDR3 DNA sequence: TGCGCCAGCAGCCAAGAAGGGACAGGAGTCTACGAGCAGTACTTC. This chain joins TRBV4-1 and TRBJ2-7, with TRBD1 matching over 8 bases. From germline, CDR1 is MGHRA and CDR2 YSYEKL. The CDR3 loop spans 15 amino acids. V shed 0 bases, J shed 3 bases, and the junction held 4 bases outside the gene matches.

With regard to this clone: This CDR3 fails to terminate in the conserved phenylalanine or tryptophan, so it likely reflects a read error. The chain uses TRBV4-1 and TRBJ1-1; 11 bases line up with TRBD1. CDR1 is MGHRA and CDR2 is YSYEKL in the germline V gene. The CDR3 runs to 15 residues. V was pared by 3 bases and J by 7 bases, with 7 bases of the junction left unmatched. CDR3 nucleotide sequence: TGCGCCAGCAGCCAGGCCGGACAGGGGGCAGGTGAAGCTTTCGTT. It encodes CASSQAGQGAGEAFV.

This clone was seen a single time. The chain recombines TRBV30 with TRBJ1-6, with D possibly matching TRBD1 (5 bases). The length of the CDR3 is 16 residues. Trimming stripped 8 bases from V and 0 bases from J, with 17 bases between. The germline CDR1 and CDR2 sequences are GTSNPN and SVGIG (reference sequence). CDR3 residues: CAQRPPDSSYNSPLHF. DNA for the CDR3: TGTGCCCAAAGGCCCCCCGACAGCTCCTATAATTCACCCCTCCACTTT.

This clone was recorded once. The rearrangement joins TRBV1 to TRBJ1-1. TRBV1 is a recognized pseudogene. This CDR3 has 13 amino acids. Written as DNA, the CDR3 is TGCACCAGCAGCCCTCTGACTTGGACTGAAGCTTTCTTT. It codes for CTSSPLTWTEAFF.

The chain uses TRBV27 and TRBJ1-1, with D possibly matching TRBD1 (5 bases). This CDR3 region has 15 residues. The V and J ends lost 4 bases and 1 base respectively, with 13 bases between them. Germline V gene sequence: CDR1 MNHEY, CDR2 SMNVEV (reference sequence). The CDR3 DNA reads TGTGCCAGCAGTTCTCTGGGACTGGGGAACACTGAAGCTTTCTTT. Residues: CASSSLGLGNTEAFF.

The chain employs TRBV27 and TRBJ1-5; TRBD1 aligns across 7 bases. The CDR3 is 12 amino acids. Trimming at V came to 8 bases and at J to 2 bases, leaving 0 bases not matched to a gene. The germline V gene encodes CDR1 MNHEY and CDR2 SMNVEV (reference sequence). CDR3 sequence (DNA): TGTGCCAGCGGGACAGGCAATCAGCCCCAGCATTTT. Protein sequence: CASGTGNQPQHF.

V is TRBV6-1 and J is TRBJ1-2; TRBD1 aligns across 7 bases. Germline CDR1 and CDR2: MNHNS and SASEGT. V shed 5 bases and J 6 bases; nucleotides not matched to a gene: 12. The CDR3 runs to 15 residues. The CDR3 nucleotides read TGTGCCAGCAGTACGCAGGGACAGAGCTTGAATGGCTACACCTTC. Translated: CASSTQGQSLNGYTF.

V gene TRBV18 combines with J gene TRBJ2-7, with D possibly matching TRBD2 (5 bases). The V and J ends lost 6 bases and 5 bases respectively, with 23 bases between them. This CDR3 region has 16 residues. Germline V gene data show CDR1 as KGHSH and CDR2 as LQKENI. CDR3 amino acids: CASSRPRAASKNEQYF. The CDR3 nucleotides read TGTGCCAGCTCGCGACCCCGAGCGGCAAGCAAGAACGAGCAGTACTTC.

The chain carries TRBV7-8 and TRBJ2-5; D is possibly TRBD2 (7 bases). The CDR3 length is 15 residues. Germline V gene lookup returns CDR1 SGHVS and CDR2 FQNEAQ. Deletions cut 0 bases from V and 4 bases from J, with 12 bases between. The DNA for the CDR3 is TGTGCCAGCAGCTTAGCAGGGGGAGGGCCAGAGACCCAGTACTTC. This translates into CASSLAGGGPETQYF.

This sequence joins TRBV27 and TRBJ2-2; 9 bases agree with TRBD1. The germline CDR1 and CDR2 sequences are MNHEY and SMNVEV (reference sequence). V lost 5 bases, J lost 0 bases, and 7 bases stayed unmatched. The CDR3 sequence is 17 residues long. The CDR3, as DNA: TGTGCCAGCAGTCCGGGGACAGGGCAAGCGAACACCGGGGAGCTGTTTTTT. This codes for CASSPGTGQANTGELFF.

J is TRBJ2-7 and V is TRBV7-9; 8 bases match TRBD1. This CDR3 spans 13 amino acids. Germline values: CDR1 SEHNR, CDR2 FQNEAQ (reference sequence). Trimming removed 3 bases from V and 3 bases from J; junction bases left unmatched: 1. CDR3 region: CASSFGQGYEQYF. CDR3 bases: TGTGCCAGCAGCTTCGGACAGGGCTACGAGCAGTACTTC.

The V call is TRBV2, the J call TRBJ2-3, with 13 bases identical to TRBD2. Germline lookup yields CDR1 SNHLY and CDR2 FYNNEI. V shed 8 bases and J 0 bases; nucleotides not matched to a gene: 11. CDR3 length: 18 amino acids. This CDR3 reads CASPGPTSGRASTDTQYF. CDR3 DNA: TGTGCCAGCCCGGGCCCCACTAGCGGGAGGGCTAGCACAGATACGCAGTATTTT.

The chain links TRBV6-1 to TRBJ2-3; TRBD2 agrees at 10 bases. Germline lookup yields CDR1 MNHNS and CDR2 SASEGT. The CDR3 is made up of 18 amino acids. The ends lost 1 base at V and 2 bases at J; junction bases unmatched: 9. CDR3 coding DNA: TGTGCCAGCAGTGAAGTTTGGACCGGGACTAGCGCCACAGATACGCAGTATTTT. Its translation is CASSEVWTGTSATDTQYF.

The sample holds one count of this clone. V usage is TRBV5-4 and J usage is TRBJ2-7, with D tentatively TRBD1 (5 bases). CDR3 length equals 14 residues. Trimming took 0 bases from V and 2 from J, leaving 9 bases between them. Germline-derived CDR1 and CDR2 are SGHNT and YYREEE (reference sequence). The chain's CDR3 is CASSLGTDTYEQYF. In DNA, the CDR3 is TGTGCCAGCAGCTTGGGGACGGACACCTACGAGCAGTACTTC.

This clone was seen once. The chain employs TRBV27 and TRBJ2-2; weak D call: TRBD1 (6 bases). The CDR3 has 14 residues. V lost 5 bases, J lost 7 bases, and 14 bases lay in between. Germline loops: CDR1 MNHEY, CDR2 SMNVEV (reference sequence). The CDR3 sequence: CASSIQGLIGELFF. The DNA for the CDR3 is TGTGCCAGCAGTATACAGGGCTTAATCGGGGAGCTGTTTTTT.

Notes on this clone: Sequence at one end of the junction differs from germline and may be a read error. The chain recombines TRBV4-1 with TRBJ2-5, with TRBD1 matching 12 bases. This CDR3 has 17 residues. The germline V gene has CDR1 MGHRA and CDR2 YSYEKL. CDR3 in amino acids: CASSQVRDRGRTESQYF. The CDR3 nucleotides read TGCGCCAGCAGCCAAGTCAGGGACAGGGGGCGCACGGAGAGCCAGTACTTC.

The CDR3 spells CASSLGRGGAGWETQYF. The CDR3 DNA sequence: TGTGCCAGCAGCCTGGGTAGGGGAGGGGCAGGCTGGGAGACCCAGTACTTC. The chain uses TRBV5-6 and TRBJ2-5; 7 bases align to TRBD2. The CDR3 length is 17 residues. V lost 4 bases, J lost 5 bases, and 17 bases stayed unmatched. Looked up from germline, CDR1 is SGHDT and CDR2 is YYEEEE.

V and J are TRBV6-4 and TRBJ2-1; 7 nucleotides agree with TRBD2. V was pared by 0 bases and J by 0 bases, with 8 bases of the junction left unmatched. The CDR3 is 18 residues long. CDR1 and CDR2 from the germline V gene are MRHNA and SNTAGT. The CDR3, as DNA: TGTGCCAGCAGTGACTCCCCCTTACTAGCGAACTCCTACAATGAGCAGTTCTTC. Translated, it gives CASSDSPLLANSYNEQFF.

This clone was detected a few times. V and J are TRBV4-3 and TRBJ2-6; 7 positions match TRBD2. V lost 1 base, J lost 3 bases, and 6 bases stayed unmatched. Germline V gene sequence: CDR1 LGHNA, CDR2 YSLEER. This CDR3 has 17 amino acids. CDR3: CASSQGSAGYGANVLTF. For the CDR3, the DNA is TGCGCCAGCAGCCAAGGGTCAGCGGGGTATGGGGCCAACGTCCTGACTTTC.

The chain joins TRBV27 to TRBJ2-1, with TRBD1 as a possible D gene (5 bases). The CDR3 sequence is 15 residues long. The V end lost 5 bases, the J end lost 5 bases, and 16 bases lay between the germline ends. CDR1 is MNHEY, CDR2 SMNVEV, per germline (reference sequence). CDR3 sequence (DNA): TGTGCCAGCAGTACCCTTGACAGATATGACAATGAGCAGTTCTTC. Translation: CASSTLDRYDNEQFF.

CDR3 sequence reads: CASSYRDTHALEAFF. CDR3 DNA sequence: TGTGCCAGCAGTTACAGGGACACCCATGCTCTTGAAGCTTTCTTT. The chain carries TRBV6-6 and TRBJ1-1; D possibly corresponds to TRBD1 (6 bases). The V end was cut by 2 bases, the J end by 7 bases, with 17 bases between. The length of the CDR3 is 15 residues. Germline loops: CDR1 MNHNY, CDR2 SVGAGI (reference sequence).

This chain links TRBV11-2 with TRBJ2-7; TRBD1 matches at 8 bases. Trimming cost V 4 bases and J 0 bases; bases outside gene matches: 14. The CDR3 is 18 amino acids. The V gene's germline CDR1 is SGHAT and CDR2 FQNNGV. The CDR3 sequence is CASSSRDPGQASSYEQYF. In nucleotides, the CDR3 is TGTGCCAGCAGCTCCCGAGACCCGGGACAGGCGAGCTCCTACGAGCAGTACTTC.

The chain is built from TRBV9 and TRBJ2-5; 7 bases line up with TRBD1. The germline V gene encodes CDR1 SGDLS and CDR2 YYNGEE. The CDR3 runs to 15 residues. The V gene end was trimmed by 0 bases and the J gene end by 5 bases; junction bases not matched to a gene: 7. The CDR3, as DNA: TGTGCCAGCAGCGTAGCCATAGGGGGCATCGAGACCCAGTACTTC. It specifies CASSVAIGGIETQYF.

The chain uses TRBV5-1 and TRBJ1-3; 10 bases fit TRBD1. With 4 bases clipped from V and 3 bases from J, the junction kept 13 bases outside the gene matches. This CDR3 has 18 residues. Germline V gene sequence: CDR1 SGHRS, CDR2 YFSETQ. The CDR3 DNA follows: TGCGCCAGCAGCATGGACCCGGGACAGGGGACGAGTGGAAACACCATATATTTT. Residues: CASSMDPGQGTSGNTIYF.

The chain combines TRBV7-9 with TRBJ2-6; the D gene is possibly TRBD2 (6 bases). From germline, CDR1 is SEHNR and CDR2 FQNEAQ (reference sequence). The CDR3 is made up of 19 amino acids. V lost 1 base, J lost 2 bases, and 18 bases lay in between. This chain's CDR3 is CASSLVGPGRSPGANVLTF. CDR3 DNA: TGTGCCAGCAGCTTAGTCGGGCCAGGGAGGTCGCCTGGGGCCAACGTCCTGACTTTC. Based on the CDR3 plus reference TRBV7-9 and TRBJ2-6, the full variable domain is DTGVSQNPRHKITKRGQNVTFRCDPISEHNRLYWYRQTLGQGPEFLTYFQNEAQLEKSRLLSDRFSAERPKGSFSTLEIQRTEQGDSAMYLCASSLVGPGRSPGANVLTFGAGSRLTVL.

The V and J genes are TRBV13 and TRBJ2-1; 14 positions agree with TRBD2. Germline V gene data show CDR1 as PRHDT and CDR2 as FYEKMQ (reference sequence). The CDR3 is 18 amino acids. J gave up 2 bases and V 5 bases, and 8 bases lay outside the gene matches. In DNA, the CDR3 is TGTGCCAGCAGCACCTGGACTAGCGGGGGGTCTACCTACAATGAGCAGTTCTTC. Translating gives CASSTWTSGGSTYNEQFF.

This clone was seen just once. The chain recombines TRBV11-2 with TRBJ2-7; possible D gene TRBD1, 6 bases. Per the germline V gene, CDR1 is SGHAT and CDR2 is FQNNGV. Trimming left V 1 base short and J 0 bases short, with 19 bases between. The CDR3 sequence is 18 residues long. CDR3 nucleotide sequence: TGTGCCAGCAGCTTAGTCCCCCAGACAGGCTACCTCTCCTACGAGCAGTACTTC. Its translation is CASSLVPQTGYLSYEQYF.

The rearrangement joins TRBV7-9 to TRBJ1-5; TRBD1 matches at 8 bases. The CDR3 extends over 16 amino acids. Germline CDR1 is SEHNR and CDR2 is FQNEAQ (reference sequence). V gave up 4 bases and J gave up 0 bases; unmatched junction bases: 5. The CDR3, as DNA: TGTGCCAGCAGCTCTGGACAGGGAGCTAGCAATCAGCCCCAGCATTTT. Protein: CASSSGQGASNQPQHF.